This T cell receptor (beta chain) was identified in a study of blood T cell repertoires in COVID-19. Study summary: Material from acute and convalescent COVID-19 was sourced from the United States, Italy and Spain. T cells, B-cell-depleted T cells, or PBMCs supplied cDNA or gDNA.

Membership in each cohort depended on participant-reported clinical history. Per the germline V gene, CDR1 is MNHEY and CDR2 is SMNVEV (reference sequence). The CDR3 is 14 amino acids. V lost 1 base to trimming and J lost 5 bases, with 9 bases between them. Here immunoSEQ multiplex PCR was the method, and the copy in TCRdb shows in-frame clones only, minus some. The table has almost 500,000 clones, more than 85% seen once; the top ten hold around 8%. The clonotype was recovered from a woman between 55 and 75 years old who had recovered from COVID-19. The specimen sequenced was PBMCs or T cells enriched from blood (not recorded which). This chain connects TRBV27 to TRBJ2-1; no firm D call. The CDR3 protein is CASSLLGINNEQFF. CDR3 in DNA: TGTGCCAGCAGTTTATTGGGCATAAACAATGAGCAGTTCTTC.